The 11 T cell receptor beta chains below were found in one sample sequenced in a study of somatic mutations in cytotoxic T cells in rheumatoid arthritis. TCRdb's table, derived via immunoSEQ multiplex PCR, lists solely in-frame clones and lacks some. This repertoire shows 20,000 or so clones, 70% to 80% found once; its top ten account for about 5%. The sequenced sample was CD8+ T cells sorted from blood. These receptors originate from a man in his sixties in good health.

The V gene is TRBV10-3, the J gene TRBJ1-3, with unresolved D. V shed 11 bases and J shed 4 bases, with 9 bases lying between them. The CDR3 length is 11 residues. From germline, CDR1 is ENHRY and CDR2 SYGVKD. The CDR3 sequence is CAFTSGNTIYF. The CDR3 DNA follows: TGTGCCTTCACGAGCGGAAACACCATATATTTT.

This sequence joins TRBV6-1 and TRBJ1-2; TRBD1 aligns across 7 bases. The trim removed 5 bases at V and 2 bases at J, leaving 2 bases unmatched. CDR1 and CDR2 from the germline V gene are MNHNS and SASEGT. This CDR3 comprises 13 residues. The CDR3 loop is CASSLTGNYGYTF. CDR3 in DNA: TGTGCCAGCAGTCTGACAGGGAACTATGGCTACACCTTC.

The chain is built from TRBV7-9 and TRBJ1-3; 8 nucleotides agree with TRBD1. After removal of 4 bases from V and 2 bases from J, the junction contained 1 base not matched to a gene. Per germline, CDR1 SEHNR and CDR2 FQNEAQ (reference sequence). This CDR3 has 14 amino acids. CDR3 loop: CASSSGGPGNTIYF. The CDR3, as DNA: TGTGCCAGCAGCTCAGGGGGCCCTGGAAACACCATATATTTT.

This chain joins TRBV29-1 and TRBJ2-5; a possible D gene is TRBD2 (5 bases). Germline lookup yields CDR1 SQVTM and CDR2 ANQGSEA. Trimming took off 0 bases at V and 2 bases at J, with 13 bases between the two ends. The CDR3 consists of 15 residues. The CDR3 spells CSVEDVRAEQETQYF. The CDR3 DNA reads TGCAGCGTTGAAGATGTCCGAGCGGAGCAAGAGACCCAGTACTTC.

The V call is TRBV6-6, the J call TRBJ2-7; maybe TRBD2 (6 bases). V lost 0 bases to trimming and J lost 3 bases, with 15 bases between them. The CDR3 sequence is 16 residues long. Germline CDR1 and CDR2: MNHNY and SVGAGI (reference sequence). CDR3 region: CASSYSGGDWVYEQYF. CDR3 bases: TGTGCCAGCAGTTACTCGGGTGGGGACTGGGTCTACGAGCAGTACTTC.

The rearrangement joins TRBV6-5 to TRBJ1-6; 8 bases are shared with TRBD1. Germline V gene data show CDR1 as MNHEY and CDR2 as SVGAGI. The CDR3 has 15 residues. The junction had 7 bases not matched to a gene; V was cut back by 5 bases and J by 7 bases. CDR3 protein: CASSTGTGLNSPLHF. The CDR3 bases are TGTGCCAGCAGTACCGGGACAGGATTGAATTCACCCCTCCACTTT.

The chain is built from TRBV2 and TRBJ2-3; 8 nucleotides agree with TRBD2. V trimming: 6 bases; J trimming: 2 bases; junction bases outside the gene matches: 7. The CDR3 consists of 15 residues. Germline CDR1 is SNHLY and CDR2 is FYNNEI. CDR3 region: CASSGGASVTDTQYF. CDR3 in DNA: TGTGCCAGCAGCGGGGGGGCCTCAGTCACAGATACGCAGTATTTT. Full variable domain (rest looked up from reference TRBV2 and TRBJ2-3): EPEVTQTPSHQVTQMGQEVILRCVPISNHLYFYWYRQILGQKVEFLVSFYNNEISEKSEIFDDQFSVERPDGSNFTLKIRSTKLEDSAMYFCASSGGASVTDTQYFGPGTRLTVL.

The rearrangement joins TRBV14 to TRBJ2-7; 12 bases match TRBD2. The CDR3 is made up of 16 amino acids. CDR1 SGHDN and CDR2 FVKESK come from the germline V gene. V lost 0 bases and J lost 6; bases outside the gene matches: 6. CDR3 in DNA: TGTGCCAGCAGCCAAGATGAGGCTAGCGGGAGGGTCGAGCAGTACTTC. It codes for CASSQDEASGRVEQYF. Drawing the rest from reference TRBV14 and TRBJ2-7, the complete variable domain is EAGVTQFPSHSVIEKGQTVTLRCDPISGHDNLYWYRRVMGKEIKFLLHFVKESKQDESGMPNNRFLAERTGGTYSTLKVQPAELEDSGVYFCASSQDEASGRVEQYFGPGTRLTVT.

This clone was counted a few times. The genes are TRBV18 and TRBJ2-7; 9 bases are a match to TRBD2. The CDR3 loop spans 14 amino acids. CDR1 and CDR2 (germline): KGHSH, LQKENI. Losses at the gene ends were 3 bases for V and 4 bases for J; bases not matched to a gene: 4. DNA of the CDR3: TGTGCCAGCTCACCCGGGACTAGCAGTTACGAGCAGTACTTC. This codes for CASSPGTSSYEQYF.

A few counts support this clone. The chain uses TRBV2 and TRBJ2-7; TRBD1 aligns across 7 bases. The CDR3 length is 15 residues. J was trimmed by 6 bases and V by 5 bases; bases with no gene match: 13. Germline CDR1 is SNHLY and CDR2 is FYNNEI. CDR3: CASSTKTGLLSEQYF. The CDR3 DNA follows: TGTGCCAGCAGTACTAAGACAGGGCTTTTGAGCGAGCAGTACTTC.

The J gene is TRBJ2-7, the V gene TRBV14; D is possibly TRBD1 (6 bases). Trimming removed 0 bases from V and 4 bases from J, with 13 bases in between. The CDR3 spans 15 residues. Germline CDR1 and CDR2: SGHDN and FVKESK. The DNA of the CDR3 is TGTGCCAGCAGCCAAGATCGGGCAGGGGCTTACGAGCAGTACTTC. Translated, it gives CASSQDRAGAYEQYF.